These 10 T cell receptor beta chains originate from one sample sequenced in a study of follicular helper T cells after annual influenza vaccination. The time point here: 2015-2016 season, 7 days after influenza vaccination. Only in-frame clones appear in the TCRdb table, and some are missing; sequencing was by immunoSEQ multiplex PCR. This table has some 9,300 clones, more than 80% appearing once. Sequenced here: CXCR5+ CD38- circulating T follicular helper cells from blood, sampled 7 days after influenza vaccination. The sample's subset: circulating Tfh, non-naive CD4+CXCR5+PD-1+ (ICOS+CD38+ or ICOS-CD38-). These receptors originate from an adult who received the influenza vaccine.

A few counts support this clone. This chain links TRBV14 with TRBJ1-5; unclear D gene. There are 13 residues in the CDR3. Trimming stripped 0 bases from V and 11 bases from J, with 11 bases between. The V gene's germline CDR1 is SGHDN and CDR2 FVKESK. CDR3 in amino acids: CASSQDLGSAQHF. CDR3 nucleotide sequence: TGTGCCAGCAGCCAAGATTTAGGATCGGCCCAGCATTTT.

The CDR3 bases are TGCGCCAGCAGCCAAGAGGTGGTGCAGGGTCACTATGGCTACACCTTC. Translated, it gives CASSQEVVQGHYGYTF. The genes are TRBV4-3 and TRBJ1-2, with D possibly matching TRBD1 (5 bases). The CDR3 is 16 residues long. Trimming took 0 bases from V and 3 from J, leaving 14 bases between them. Germline CDR1 is LGHNA and CDR2 is YSLEER.

V gene TRBV6-6 combines with J gene TRBJ2-2; 7 nucleotides line up with TRBD2. This CDR3 has 14 amino acids. Germline values: CDR1 MNHNY, CDR2 SVGAGI (reference sequence). V shed 1 base, J shed 9 bases, and the junction held 5 bases outside the gene matches. In DNA form, the CDR3 reads TGTGCCAGCAGTTACTATGCTAGCGGACGGGAGCTGTTTTTT. Residues: CASSYYASGRELFF.

V usage is TRBV7-2 and J usage is TRBJ2-2; D unclear. Trimming cost V 7 bases and J 0 bases, with 9 bases left between them. The CDR3 is 14 amino acids. Looked up from germline, CDR1 is SGHTA and CDR2 is FQGNSA. In nucleotides, the CDR3 is TGTGCCAGCATCCGGTCCGCGAACACCGGGGAGCTGTTTTTT. It is translated as CASIRSANTGELFF.

The rearrangement uses TRBV10-3 and TRBJ1-3; 8 bases line up with TRBD1. This CDR3 has 18 residues. Germline assignment: CDR1 ENHRY and CDR2 SYGVKD. V lost 4 bases and J lost 0; bases outside the gene matches: 11. The CDR3 DNA is TGTGCCATCAGTGCCGTCCCGGGACAGGCAGACTCTGGAAACACCATATATTTT. Translating it yields CAISAVPGQADSGNTIYF.

The chain employs TRBV12-5 and TRBJ1-4; D gene ambiguous. The CDR3 extends over 13 amino acids. The germline gives CDR1 LGHNT, CDR2 FRNRAP. The ends were cut back, 5 bases at V and 7 bases at J, with 11 bases in the middle. The DNA for the CDR3 is TGTGCTAGTGGTACACGTTACAGTGAAAAACTGTTTTTT. Its protein is CASGTRYSEKLFF.

This sequence joins TRBV5-4 and TRBJ2-6, with D hard to call. The germline CDR1 and CDR2 sequences are SGHNT and YYREEE (reference sequence). The CDR3 spans 16 residues. Trimming removed 1 base from V and 0 bases from J, with 8 bases in between. The CDR3 sequence is CASSLYLTSGANVLTF. CDR3 coding DNA: TGTGCCAGCAGCTTGTATCTGACCTCTGGGGCCAACGTCCTGACTTTC. Filled out from reference TRBV5-4 and TRBJ2-6, the complete variable domain reads ETGVTQSPTHLIKTRGQQVTLRCSSQSGHNTVSWYQQALGQGPQFIFQYYREEENGRGNFPPRFSGLQFPNYSSELNVNALELDDSALYLCASSLYLTSGANVLTFGAGSRLTVL.

V and J are TRBV27 and TRBJ2-7, with TRBD1 matching 9 bases. Looked up from germline, CDR1 is MNHEY and CDR2 is SMNVEV (reference sequence). With 6 bases clipped from V and 5 bases from J, the junction kept 11 bases outside the gene matches. The CDR3 covers 15 residues. The CDR3 loop is CASRTPGQGTNEQYF. In DNA form, the CDR3 reads TGTGCCAGCAGGACGCCGGGACAGGGCACGAACGAGCAGTACTTC.

This chain uses TRBV5-1 with TRBJ2-3, with a weak D call TRBD1 (5 bases). The CDR3 sequence is 14 residues long. V was trimmed by 3 bases and J by 1 base, leaving 9 bases between them. Germline CDR1 is SGHRS and CDR2 is YFSETQ. CDR3 sequence: CASSSQGGTDTQYF. In DNA form, the CDR3 reads TGCGCCAGCAGCTCGCAGGGTGGCACAGATACGCAGTATTTT.

In DNA, the CDR3 is TGTGCCAGCAGCTTAGCTTTCAGGAAGATCTATGGCTACACCTTC. Encoded protein: CASSLAFRKIYGYTF. The rearrangement uses TRBV7-8 and TRBJ1-2; no clear D gene. V was shortened by 0 bases and J by 4 bases, with 12 bases between the two germline ends. CDR1 SGHVS and CDR2 FQNEAQ come from the germline V gene. This CDR3 region has 15 residues.